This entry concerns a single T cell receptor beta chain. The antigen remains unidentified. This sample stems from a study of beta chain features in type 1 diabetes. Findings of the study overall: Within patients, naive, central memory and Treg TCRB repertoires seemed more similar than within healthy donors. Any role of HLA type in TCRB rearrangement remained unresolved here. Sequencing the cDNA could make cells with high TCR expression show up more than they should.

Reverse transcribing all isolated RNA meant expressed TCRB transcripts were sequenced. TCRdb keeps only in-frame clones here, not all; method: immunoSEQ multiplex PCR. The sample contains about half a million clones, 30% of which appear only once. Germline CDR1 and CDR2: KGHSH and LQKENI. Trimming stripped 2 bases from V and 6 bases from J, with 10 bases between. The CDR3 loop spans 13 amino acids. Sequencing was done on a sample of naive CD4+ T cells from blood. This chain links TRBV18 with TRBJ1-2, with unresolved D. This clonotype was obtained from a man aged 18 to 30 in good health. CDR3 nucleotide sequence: TGTGCCAGCTCACCAAAGGGTTCGGATGGCTACACCTTC. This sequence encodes CASSPKGSDGYTF.